This TCR beta chain derives from a study of T-cell memory formation after mild COVID-19 (dated by TCRdb to the early 2020s). The study in broad terms: TCR sequence clusters from the two donors were largely donor specific. T-cell clones expanding and contracting after mild COVID-19 in a couple of donors were tracked by longitudinal TCRalpha and TCRbeta repertoire sequencing. The cohort comprised two young, previously healthy adult volunteers, one female and one male.

Sequenced using an Illumina NovaSeq 6000. Using 5'RACE with constant-segment primers, TCRalpha and TCRbeta cDNA libraries were constructed, with sample barcodes and unique molecular identifiers added in the process. Trizol reagent was used to extract RNA from every sample. The libraries were amplified in two PCR steps, and the second step added a second sample barcode and Illumina TruSeq adapters. The libraries were sequenced on an Illumina NovaSeq using 2 x 150 bp paired-end reads. In the paper's pipeline: Reads were demultiplexed and collapsed into UMI-guided consensus sequences with migec v1.2.7. With mixcr v2.1.11, UMI consensuses were aligned to TRA and TRB V and J templates and assembled into clonotypes. A clonotype was counted as expanded or contracted only if both edgeR and NoisET called the change significant, with noise models trained on biological replicates. For edgeR calls, the thresholds were a false discovery rate-adjusted p below 0.01 and a log2 fold-change of 1. As an exploratory analysis of dynamics, PCA with hierarchical clustering was applied to max-normalized trajectories of the 1000 most abundant clonotypes. Separately sequenced CD4+ and CD8+ repertoires were used to assign the CD4 or CD8 phenotype of responding clones. TCRdb passed the public sequencing reads through fastp at Q25 and MiXCR, retaining productive beta sequences. Identical CDR3 proteins give one entry, which carries the most common genes and DNA. What appears here as the V and J calls and clone size reflects TCRdb's work, not the paper's. The sample records 150,000 to 200,000 distinct CDR3 sequences, roughly 28% of which are singletons. The leading ten clones occupy around 13% of the sample.

Overall study outcomes, separate from this receptor: Some responding clones were detected in pre-infection memory, suggesting pre-existing cross-reactive memory T cells joined the SARS-CoV-2 response. Only two mild cases were covered by the study, and larger cohorts that include severe cases with pre-infection samples were considered necessary. SARS-CoV-2 specificity of the second-wave clones peaking on day 37 was not confirmed. Contracting CD4+ clones appeared mostly in the CM and EM memory subsets, whereas CD8+ clones were enriched in EMRA. Balanced CD4/CD8 phenotypes were observed for clones contracting from day 15 to 85, whereas a bias towards CD4+ was observed for a second wave of clones expanding from day 15 to 37.

This clonotype showed up just a few times. Its antigen remains unidentified. One base away there is no much larger clone; base qualities are not given. The junction shows trimming of 5 bases on V and 1 base on J, plus 11 bases between the germline ends. CDR1 SQVTM and CDR2 ANQGSEA are derived from the germline V gene. From the cysteine up to the phenylalanine, the CDR3 has a length of 13 residues. Only the CDR3 DNA is retained, 39 bases long and in frame from the first base. PBMCs were isolated by Ficoll-Paque density gradient centrifugation. Sequencing was carried out using PBMCs or a T cell subset sorted from them (not recorded which). This receptor was obtained from an adult woman who had mild COVID-19 (a few samples of this study predate the infection). The sample titles of this study are shuffled in the database, so cell type and time point are left out; the donor was told from shared clones. This chain joins TRBV29-1 to TRBJ1-1; the best D guess is TRBD1, with 6 bases matching. The DNA sequence is given as TGCAGCGTTTCCGAGGGGGGGAACACTGAAGCTTTCTTT. Translation gives CSVSEGGNTEAFF.